The 17 T cell receptor beta chains below come from one sample, sequenced in a study of cytomegalovirus exposure and HLA in healthy donors listed by TCRdb under 2017. The library came from the immunoSEQ multiplex PCR assay. For the multiplex PCR, a mixture combining 60 forward primers for TCR Vbeta segments and 13 reverse primers for TCR Jbeta segments was used. TCRdb carries this immuneACCESS record with in-frame sequences only. Its versions omit some clonotypes, under half of them owing to an unresolved V gene in the studies checked, with the rest unexplained. Present in this sample are about 170,000 clones, about 76% of which were seen just once. In total, the top ten clones hold 4.5% to 5.5% of the sample. Sample: PBMCs. The source of these receptors is a woman aged 18 to 35 in good health and CMV-seropositive.

The chain uses TRBV4-1 and TRBJ1-5; no firm D call. This CDR3 region has 13 residues. Germline V CDR1 and CDR2: MGHRA, YSYEKL. V gave up 4 bases and J gave up 15 bases, with 19 bases separating them. The CDR3 spells CASSLTPSDLPHF. In DNA, the CDR3 is TGCGCCAGCAGCCTCACCCCCAGCGACCTGCCGCATTTT.

The CDR3 coding sequence is TGTGCCACCAGCAGAGATCCTAGCGGGGGGGCCGATGAGCAGTTCTTC. It codes for CATSRDPSGGADEQFF. The chain is built from TRBV15 and TRBJ2-1; 12 positions agree with TRBD2. CDR3 length equals 16 residues. V was pared by 0 bases and J by 8 bases, with 5 bases of the junction left unmatched. Germline V gene lookup returns CDR1 LNHNV and CDR2 YYDKDF (reference sequence).

This clone was picked up a small number of times. The CDR3 sequence is CASSLDGSSTDTQYF. The CDR3 bases are TGTGCCAGCAGCTTAGACGGTAGCAGCACAGATACGCAGTATTTT. V is TRBV7-2 and J is TRBJ2-3; D ambiguous. Germline values: CDR1 SGHTA, CDR2 FQGNSA. The CDR3 runs to 15 residues. The V and J ends lost 1 base and 0 bases respectively, with 8 bases between them.

The CDR3 reads CASSLGLAGYQETQYF. Written as DNA, the CDR3 is TGTGCCAGCAGCTTAGGGCTAGCGGGGTACCAAGAGACCCAGTACTTC. The V and J genes are TRBV11-2 and TRBJ2-5; TRBD2 matches at 9 bases. The ends lost 1 base at V and 0 bases at J; junction bases unmatched: 3. The CDR3 has 16 amino acids. Germline V gene data show CDR1 as SGHAT and CDR2 as FQNNGV.

This chain joins TRBV4-2 and TRBJ1-6; 7 nucleotides agree with TRBD1. The germline V gene encodes CDR1 LGHNA and CDR2 YNFKEQ. This CDR3 spans 17 amino acids. J lost 7 bases, V lost 0 bases, and 9 bases had no gene match. The CDR3 DNA follows: TGTGCCAGCAGCCAAGATATGGTGGGACAGACAAATTCACCCCTCCACTTT. Protein: CASSQDMVGQTNSPLHF.

This sequence joins TRBV4-3 and TRBJ1-4, with TRBD1 identical over 11 bases. The ends lost 5 bases at V and 7 bases at J; junction bases unmatched: 15. This CDR3 has 18 residues. Germline CDR1 LGHNA, CDR2 YSLEER. CDR3 sequence (DNA): TGCGCCAGCAGCATCGGGACAGGGGGAAGCGTGGGCGCTGAAAAACTGTTTTTT. Amino acids: CASSIGTGGSVGAEKLFF.

The chain carries TRBV9 and TRBJ2-3; D is unresolved. V dropped 6 bases and J dropped 5 bases, with 13 bases sitting between them. Germline loops: CDR1 SGDLS, CDR2 YYNGEE. The CDR3 loop spans 13 amino acids. The CDR3 loop reads CASTQMRLDTQYF. The CDR3 nucleotides are TGTGCCAGCACCCAAATGAGGCTAGATACGCAGTATTTT.

V gene TRBV7-9 combines with J gene TRBJ2-1; tentative D call: TRBD2 (6 bases). The germline V gene has CDR1 SEHNR and CDR2 FQNEAQ (reference sequence). This CDR3 region has 13 residues. The V end lost 3 bases, the J end lost 7 bases, and 10 bases lay between the germline ends. The CDR3 is CASSFGAGNEQFF. The CDR3 DNA sequence: TGTGCCAGCAGCTTTGGTGCGGGGAATGAGCAGTTCTTC.

This chain connects TRBV23-1 to TRBJ1-5; 9 positions match TRBD1. TRBV23-1 is classed as an ORF, of uncertain function. CDR3 length: 17 residues. V dropped 7 bases and J dropped 0; count of bases not matched to a gene: 10. CDR3 loop: CASTPGQGVYSNQPQHF. As DNA, the CDR3 is TGCGCCAGCACTCCGGGACAGGGCGTATATAGCAATCAGCCCCAGCATTTT.

This sequence joins TRBV29-1 and TRBJ1-1; maybe TRBD1 (5 bases). Germline V gene data show CDR1 as SQVTM and CDR2 as ANQGSEA. The CDR3 has 14 residues. V was pared by 1 base and J by 4 bases, with 13 bases between. This CDR3 is CSVEGVIGATEAFF. The CDR3 DNA sequence: TGCAGCGTTGAAGGCGTTATAGGGGCCACTGAAGCTTTCTTT.

In its sample, this clone was seen once. The chain couples TRBV2 to TRBJ1-1; the D gene is possibly TRBD1 (5 bases). The germline V and J ends were trimmed by 1 base and 0 bases, with 12 bases remaining between them. This CDR3 has 16 residues. Germline loops: CDR1 SNHLY, CDR2 FYNNEI. For the CDR3, the DNA is TGTGCCAGCAGTGAAGGAGACAGCCGAATGAACACTGAAGCTTTCTTT. The encoded protein is CASSEGDSRMNTEAFF.

This chain uses TRBV4-1 with TRBJ2-1; 7 bases align to TRBD2. The CDR3 sequence is 16 residues long. J was trimmed by 4 bases and V by 2 bases; bases with no gene match: 8. Germline V lookup: CDR1 MGHRA, CDR2 YSYEKL. In nucleotides, the CDR3 is TGCGCCAGCAGCCAATTCCTGACTAGCCAATACAATGAGCAGTTCTTC. Its protein is CASSQFLTSQYNEQFF.

The V gene is TRBV6-5, the J gene TRBJ1-2; D gene unclear. This CDR3 region has 14 residues. Per germline, CDR1 MNHEY and CDR2 SVGAGI. Deletions cut 2 bases from V and 1 base from J, with 8 bases between. This chain's CDR3 is CASSYREFNYGYTF. DNA of the CDR3: TGTGCCAGCAGTTACCGGGAATTTAACTATGGCTACACCTTC.

This rearrangement joins TRBV18 to TRBJ1-4, with D tentatively TRBD1 (5 bases). The V gene lost 0 bases and the J gene lost 8 bases, with 22 bases spanning the gap. The CDR3 loop spans 18 amino acids. The germline V gene encodes CDR1 KGHSH and CDR2 LQKENI. The CDR3 here is CASSPPNPRQRVNEKLFF. The CDR3 bases are TGTGCCAGCTCACCACCGAACCCCCGACAGCGGGTTAACGAAAAACTGTTTTTT. The variable domain in full, completed from reference TRBV18 and TRBJ1-4, reads NAGVMQNPRHLVRRRGQEARLRCSPMKGHSHVYWYRQLPEEGLKFMVYLQKENIIDESGMPKERFSAEFPKEGPSILRIQQVVRGDSAAYFCASSPPNPRQRVNEKLFFGSGTQLSVL.

The chain recombines TRBV5-6 with TRBJ2-5, with D maybe TRBD2 (6 bases). The V gene lost 6 bases and the J gene lost 5 bases, with 20 bases spanning the gap. The CDR3 sequence is 15 residues long. CDR1 and CDR2 from the germline V gene are SGHDT and YYEEEE. This chain's CDR3 is CASTVGGLISETQYF. The DNA of the CDR3 is TGTGCCAGCACCGTGGGGGGTTTAATTTCGGAGACCCAGTACTTC.

This clone was detected only once. The chain couples TRBV18 to TRBJ2-5; D not certain. The germline V gene has CDR1 KGHSH and CDR2 LQKENI. This CDR3 comprises 13 residues. Between the trimmed V and J ends, which lost 5 bases and 3 bases, there was a span of 10 bases. The CDR3 nucleotides read TGTGCCAGCTCATCACTCCTAGAAGAGACCCAGTACTTC. It translates to CASSSLLEETQYF.

The V gene is TRBV5-1, the J gene TRBJ1-1, with a possible D match to TRBD1 (6 bases). V lost 1 base and J lost 1, with 20 bases in between. Per the germline V gene, CDR1 is SGHRS and CDR2 is YFSETQ. The CDR3 extends over 18 amino acids. The CDR3 nucleotides read TGCGCCAGCAGCTTGTCAGGGCCGGGGGGCCAGCCGAACACTGAAGCTTTCTTT. Translating it yields CASSLSGPGGQPNTEAFF.